A single sample gave rise to the 31 T cell receptor beta chains below, sequenced in a study of PD-L1 blockade in urothelial cancer. Sequencing was performed with immunoSEQ multiplex PCR; in TCRdb, only in-frame clones are kept and a portion is missing. Of tens of thousands of clones listed, about 85% are singletons. Sequenced here: PBMCs, sampled around atezolizumab (anti-PD-L1) treatment. The receptors derive from a man aged 55 to 70 with urothelial cancer.

The chain recombines TRBV2 with TRBJ1-6; possibly TRBD1 for D (6 bases). The CDR3 loop spans 15 amino acids. CDR1 and CDR2 from the germline V gene are SNHLY and FYNNEI. Trimming left V 6 bases short and J 5 bases short, with 14 bases between. The CDR3 sequence is CASRESRTDNSPLHF. The CDR3 nucleotides are TGTGCCAGCAGGGAATCTCGGACAGATAATTCACCCCTCCACTTT. Using reference TRBV2 and TRBJ1-6 for the parts outside the CDR3, the full variable domain is EPEVTQTPSHQVTQMGQEVILRCVPISNHLYFYWYRQILGQKVEFLVSFYNNEISEKSEIFDDQFSVERPDGSNFTLKIRSTKLEDSAMYFCASRESRTDNSPLHFGNGTRLTVT.

This clone was picked up one time. The chain employs TRBV9 and TRBJ1-5; D possibly corresponds to TRBD1 (6 bases). The CDR3 loop spans 15 amino acids. Germline loops: CDR1 SGDLS, CDR2 YYNGEE. Deletions cut 4 bases from V and 4 bases from J, with 15 bases between. CDR3 coding DNA: TGTGCCAGCAGCCAACAGGGAGATGTGAATCAGCCCCAGCATTTT. Protein: CASSQQGDVNQPQHF.

V is TRBV7-3 and J is TRBJ2-7, with TRBD2 matching over 12 bases. The length of the CDR3 is 17 residues. J lost 2 bases, V lost 1 base, and 6 bases had no gene match. The germline V gene has CDR1 SGHTA and CDR2 FQGTGA. The chain's CDR3 is CASSLITLAGGTYEQYF. The CDR3 coding sequence is TGTGCCAGCAGCTTAATTACTCTAGCGGGGGGGACCTACGAGCAGTACTTC.

V gene TRBV5-1 combines with J gene TRBJ2-6, with D tentatively TRBD1 (5 bases). Per germline, CDR1 SGHRS and CDR2 YFSETQ. The CDR3 is made up of 16 amino acids. Trimming took off 0 bases at V and 2 bases at J, with 9 bases between the two ends. The CDR3 is CASSLGWGPGANVLTF. Here the CDR3 DNA reads TGCGCCAGCAGCTTGGGGTGGGGCCCTGGGGCCAACGTCCTGACTTTC.

The chain joins TRBV19 to TRBJ2-7; 11 nucleotides line up with TRBD1. Per the germline V gene, CDR1 is LNHDA and CDR2 is SQIVND (reference sequence). V dropped 10 bases and J dropped 5; count of bases not matched to a gene: 13. This CDR3 comprises 15 residues. CDR3 protein: CATSVPGQGAHEQYF. DNA for the CDR3: TGTGCCACCTCCGTTCCCGGACAGGGGGCTCACGAGCAGTACTTC.

This clone was seen a single time. The chain joins TRBV4-3 to TRBJ1-6; possible D gene TRBD1, 6 bases. Germline V gene data show CDR1 as LGHNA and CDR2 as YSLEER. The CDR3 loop spans 15 amino acids. The V gene lost 0 bases and the J gene lost 16 bases, with 19 bases spanning the gap. DNA of the CDR3: TGCGCCAGCAGCCAAGAAAGGCAGGGGAGACCTGTACTCCACTTT. Protein product: CASSQERQGRPVLHF.

The rearrangement uses TRBV7-2 and TRBJ2-3; weak D call: TRBD2 (7 bases). The V end was cut by 1 base, the J end by 4 bases, with 9 bases between. The CDR3 covers 14 residues. Germline CDR1 and CDR2: SGHTA and FQGNSA. CDR3: CASSLVGGPDTQYF. CDR3 nucleotides: TGTGCCAGCAGCTTAGTGGGGGGGCCAGATACGCAGTATTTT.

This chain joins TRBV5-1 and TRBJ2-7; 7 bases are shared with TRBD1. Trimming took 0 bases from V and 3 from J; bases not matched to a gene: 3. There are 14 residues in the CDR3. Germline assignment: CDR1 SGHRS and CDR2 YFSETQ. The CDR3 DNA sequence: TGCGCCAGCAGCTTGGAGACAGGGCGCTACGAGCAGTACTTC. Encoded protein: CASSLETGRYEQYF.

Only one count was recorded for this clone. V is TRBV29-1 and J is TRBJ2-3; 9 bases are a match to TRBD1. CDR1 is SQVTM, CDR2 ANQGSEA, per germline. The CDR3 spans 12 residues. Trimming took 6 bases from V and 6 from J; bases not matched to a gene: 4. The CDR3 region has the DNA TGCAGCGTAGGACAGGGGAGGGATACGCAGTATTTT. Its protein is CSVGQGRDTQYF.

This chain uses TRBV5-8 with TRBJ1-4; D is perhaps TRBD1 (6 bases). V dropped 4 bases and J dropped 5 bases, with 12 bases sitting between them. The CDR3 has 14 amino acids. The germline CDR1 and CDR2 sequences are SGHTS and YDEGEE. The CDR3 coding sequence is TGTGCCAGCAGCAGGACAGAAGTAAATGAAAAACTGTTTTTT. This gives the protein CASSRTEVNEKLFF.

This chain uses TRBV7-9 with TRBJ2-7; TRBD2 aligns across 10 bases. Unmatched junction bases numbered 7, after V lost 5 bases and J lost 6 bases. The germline V gene has CDR1 SEHNR and CDR2 FQNEAQ (reference sequence). The CDR3 extends over 14 amino acids. The CDR3 region is CASSPTGLAAEQYF. The CDR3 DNA is TGTGCCAGCAGCCCTACCGGACTAGCGGCCGAGCAGTACTTC.

This chain joins TRBV7-9 and TRBJ2-4, with 12 bases matching TRBD2. V gave up 9 bases and J gave up 0 bases; unmatched junction bases: 9. The length of the CDR3 is 17 residues. The germline CDR1 and CDR2 sequences are SEHNR and FQNEAQ (reference sequence). Here the CDR3 DNA reads TGTGCCAGGGTGACTAGCGGGGGCGATCTAGCCAAAAACATTCAGTACTTC. This codes for CARVTSGGDLAKNIQYF. Variable domain in full (rest from reference TRBV7-9 and TRBJ2-4): DTGVSQNPRHKITKRGQNVTFRCDPISEHNRLYWYRQTLGQGPEFLTYFQNEAQLEKSRLLSDRFSAERPKGSFSTLEIQRTEQGDSAMYLCARVTSGGDLAKNIQYFGAGTRLSVL.

The chain combines TRBV6-1 with TRBJ1-5; no clear D gene. The V and J ends lost 8 bases and 2 bases respectively, with 7 bases between them. CDR1 and CDR2 from the germline V gene are MNHNS and SASEGT. The CDR3 sequence is 12 residues long. CDR3 loop: CASGLGNQPQHF. The CDR3 region has the DNA TGTGCCAGCGGACTGGGCAATCAGCCCCAGCATTTT.

A few counts support this clone. The chain couples TRBV5-1 to TRBJ1-6; 11 bases are shared with TRBD1. The germline gives CDR1 SGHRS, CDR2 YFSETQ. The CDR3 is 16 residues long. V shed 4 bases, J shed 10 bases, and the junction held 10 bases outside the gene matches. Here the CDR3 DNA reads TGCGCCAGCAGCGGATCGGGACAGGGGGTAGGATCACCCCTCCACTTT. Its translation: CASSGSGQGVGSPLHF.

The chain employs TRBV4-1 and TRBJ2-1; 8 nucleotides match TRBD2. This CDR3 is built from 17 residues. Losses at the gene ends were 0 bases for V and 7 bases for J; bases not matched to a gene: 11. Germline lookup yields CDR1 MGHRA and CDR2 YSYEKL. The CDR3 sequence: CASSQDRLGGAGNEQFF. The CDR3 DNA reads as TGCGCCAGCAGCCAAGATCGGCTCGGGGGGGCTGGGAATGAGCAGTTCTTC.

The gene calls are TRBV11-2 and TRBJ2-7, with 9 bases lining up with TRBD1. The CDR3 totals 13 residues. The V gene end was trimmed by 7 bases and the J gene end by 4 bases; junction bases not matched to a gene: 5. The germline V gene has CDR1 SGHAT and CDR2 FQNNGV. CDR3 region: CASNPDRGYEQYF. In nucleotides, the CDR3 is TGTGCCAGCAACCCGGACAGGGGTTACGAGCAGTACTTC.

This chain links TRBV5-1 with TRBJ2-2, with D possibly matching TRBD1 (6 bases). V was trimmed by 4 bases and J by 1 base, leaving 11 bases between them. The CDR3 has 15 residues. CDR1 is SGHRS, CDR2 YFSETQ, per germline. As DNA, the CDR3 is TGCGCCAGCAGCCGATCGGGACAGAACACCGGGGAGCTGTTTTTT. Translated: CASSRSGQNTGELFF.

This sequence joins TRBV11-3 and TRBJ2-7; D is unclear. The germline CDR1 and CDR2 sequences are SGHNT and YENEEA. CDR3 length: 12 residues. V was trimmed by 0 bases and J by 4 bases, leaving 4 bases between them. CDR3 nucleotide sequence: TGTGCCAGCAGCTTAGATCTGTACGAGCAGTACTTC. Translation: CASSLDLYEQYF.

The chain has TRBV11-2 and TRBJ2-3, with TRBD2 as a possible D gene (6 bases). Trimming left V 1 base short and J 0 bases short, with 11 bases between. Germline lookup yields CDR1 SGHAT and CDR2 FQNNGV. The CDR3 has 16 residues. CDR3 DNA sequence: TGTGCCAGCAGCTTAGCGATGCGGGGAAGCACAGATACGCAGTATTTT. Translating gives CASSLAMRGSTDTQYF. The entire variable domain, with the rest obtained from reference TRBV11-2 and TRBJ2-3, is as follows: EAGVAQSPRYKIIEKRQSVAFWCNPISGHATLYWYQQILGQGPKLLIQFQNNGVVDDSQLPKDRFSAERLKGVDSTLKIQPAKLEDSAVYLCASSLAMRGSTDTQYFGPGTRLTVL.

The V call is TRBV19, the J call TRBJ2-7, with D possibly matching TRBD1 (6 bases). Germline CDR1 reads LNHDA; CDR2 reads SQIVND (reference sequence). V was cut by 4 bases and J by 6 bases, with 13 bases left in between. The CDR3 length is 13 residues. CDR3 loop: CASSTQTGPEQYF. Here the CDR3 DNA reads TGTGCCAGTAGTACCCAAACAGGGCCCGAGCAGTACTTC. Filled out from reference TRBV19 and TRBJ2-7, the complete variable domain reads DGGITQSPKYLFRKEGQNVTLSCEQNLNHDAMYWYRQDPGQGLRLIYYSQIVNDFQKGDIAEGYSVSREKKESFPLTVTSAQKNPTAFYLCASSTQTGPEQYFGPGTRLTVT.

The CDR3, as DNA: TGTGCCAGCAGCTCCTCCGGGACAGGCCATACCACCGGGGAGCTGTTTTTT. Protein product: CASSSSGTGHTTGELFF. This chain uses TRBV11-3 with TRBJ2-2; 8 bases are shared with TRBD1. Germline V lookup: CDR1 SGHNT, CDR2 YENEEA. The junction had 11 bases not matched to a gene; V was cut back by 4 bases and J by 4 bases. The CDR3 totals 17 residues.

The J gene is TRBJ2-7, the V gene TRBV29-1, with D tentatively TRBD1 (6 bases). CDR3 length equals 14 residues. The germline V gene has CDR1 SQVTM and CDR2 ANQGSEA. Trimming shortened V by 6 bases and J by 0 bases, and 15 bases separated the two germline ends. CDR3 nucleotides: TGCAGCGTCCAAGGGACATTGAGCTCCTACGAGCAGTACTTC. It yields the protein CSVQGTLSSYEQYF.

This clone was detected only once. CDR3 coding DNA: TGTGCCAGCAGCTTAGGTTCGAGCCGGGGGGATGGCTACACCTTC. Its protein product is CASSLGSSRGDGYTF. The rearrangement links TRBV7-9 to TRBJ1-2, with a possible D match to TRBD1 (5 bases). The CDR3 totals 15 residues. With 1 base removed from V and 6 bases from J, the gap between germline ends came to 15 bases. Germline values: CDR1 SEHNR, CDR2 FQNEAQ (reference sequence).

The V call is TRBV5-1, the J call TRBJ2-1, with 12 bases identical to TRBD2. V lost 4 bases, J lost 9 bases, and 11 bases stayed unmatched. In germline, CDR1 is SGHRS, CDR2 YFSETQ. The CDR3 covers 16 residues. The CDR3 here is CASSEVLAGGHGEQFF. The CDR3 DNA sequence: TGCGCCAGCAGCGAGGTTCTAGCGGGGGGGCATGGTGAGCAGTTCTTC.

V usage is TRBV5-1 and J usage is TRBJ2-3; 12 bases line up with TRBD1. The CDR3 totals 16 residues. Germline V gene sequence: CDR1 SGHRS, CDR2 YFSETQ. The trim removed 1 base at V and 5 bases at J, leaving 5 bases unmatched. The CDR3 region is CASSLTGTGGVDTQYF. CDR3 nucleotide sequence: TGCGCCAGCAGCTTGACCGGGACAGGGGGCGTAGATACGCAGTATTTT.

The chain couples TRBV7-2 to TRBJ1-3; no definite D call. With 1 base removed from V and 5 bases from J, the gap between germline ends came to 9 bases. From germline, CDR1 is SGHTA and CDR2 FQGNSA. CDR3 length: 14 residues. The CDR3 spells CASSLGWQRNTIYF. CDR3 coding DNA: TGTGCCAGCAGCTTAGGCTGGCAAAGAAACACCATATATTTT. The full variable domain, rest sourced from reference TRBV7-2 and TRBJ1-3, is GAGVSQSPSNKVTEKGKDVELRCDPISGHTALYWYRQSLGQGLEFLIYFQGNSAPDKSGLPSDRFSAERTGGSVSTLTIQRTQQEDSAVYLCASSLGWQRNTIYFGEGSWLTVV.

The chain links TRBV15 to TRBJ2-6; TRBD1 might be the D (5 bases). The germline V gene has CDR1 LNHNV and CDR2 YYDKDF (reference sequence). The V and J ends lost 1 base and 3 bases respectively, with 7 bases between them. This CDR3 has 15 residues. DNA for the CDR3: TGTGCCACCAGCAGAGCAAGGGGTGGGGCCAACGTCCTGACTTTC. Protein: CATSRARGGANVLTF.

The chain couples TRBV10-1 to TRBJ1-1, with D hard to call. The germline CDR1 and CDR2 sequences are WNHNN and SYGVQD (reference sequence). Trimming cost V 0 bases and J 3 bases, with 5 bases left between them. The CDR3 contains 13 residues. The CDR3 region is CASSESSDTEAFF. The CDR3 DNA reads TGCGCCAGCAGTGAGTCTTCAGACACTGAAGCTTTCTTT.

This clone was recorded only once. This chain connects TRBV9 to TRBJ2-2; 7 bases match TRBD2. The germline V gene encodes CDR1 SGDLS and CDR2 YYNGEE. This CDR3 comprises 14 residues. With 1 base clipped from V and 3 bases from J, the junction kept 0 bases outside the gene matches. CDR3 in DNA: TGTGCCAGCAGCGTACGGGGGGACACCGGGGAGCTGTTTTTT. This translates into CASSVRGDTGELFF.

V usage is TRBV6-1 and J usage is TRBJ1-3; D perhaps matches TRBD1 (6 bases). V lost 0 bases and J lost 9, with 12 bases in between. The germline CDR1 and CDR2 sequences are MNHNS and SASEGT. The CDR3 extends over 14 amino acids. CDR3 in amino acids: CASSEAGGVATIYF. CDR3 DNA: TGTGCCAGCAGTGAAGCAGGGGGGGTGGCCACCATATATTTT.

The rearrangement joins TRBV29-1 to TRBJ2-2, with 7 bases fitting TRBD1. Trimming at V came to 8 bases and at J to 5 bases, leaving 14 bases not matched to a gene. The CDR3 sequence is 15 residues long. Per germline, CDR1 SQVTM and CDR2 ANQGSEA. This CDR3 is CSTQGVSGGTGELFF. For the CDR3, the DNA is TGCAGCACCCAGGGGGTCTCAGGTGGGACCGGGGAGCTGTTTTTT.